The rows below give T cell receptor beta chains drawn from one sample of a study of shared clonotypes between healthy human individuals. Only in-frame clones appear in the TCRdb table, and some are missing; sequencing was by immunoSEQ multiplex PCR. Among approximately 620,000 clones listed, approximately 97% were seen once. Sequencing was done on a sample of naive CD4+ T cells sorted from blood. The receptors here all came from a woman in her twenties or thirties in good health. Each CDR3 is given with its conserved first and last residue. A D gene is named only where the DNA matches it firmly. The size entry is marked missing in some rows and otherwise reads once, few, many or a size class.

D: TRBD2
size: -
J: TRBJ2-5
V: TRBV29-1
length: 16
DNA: TGCAGCGTTGGACGTAAGGCGGGAGGGGTCGTTGGGACCCAGTACTTC
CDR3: CSVGRKAGGVVGTQYF

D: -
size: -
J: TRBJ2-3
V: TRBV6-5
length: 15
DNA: TGTGCCAGCAGTTACTCGGGATCTAGCACAGATACGCAGTATTTT
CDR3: CASSYSGSSTDTQYF

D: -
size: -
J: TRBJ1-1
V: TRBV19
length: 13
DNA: TGTGCCAGTAATTCGCAGGTGAACACTGAAGCTTTCTTT
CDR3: CASNSQVNTEAFF

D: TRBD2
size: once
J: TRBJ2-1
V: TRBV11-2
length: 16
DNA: TGTGCCAGCAGCTTATTGGCGACTAGCGGGTTCCATGAGCAGTTCTTC
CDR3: CASSLLATSGFHEQFF

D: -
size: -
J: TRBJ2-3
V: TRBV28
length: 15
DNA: TGTGCCAGCAGAAAAGGCGGAACTAGCACAGATACGCAGTATTTT
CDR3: CASRKGGTSTDTQYF

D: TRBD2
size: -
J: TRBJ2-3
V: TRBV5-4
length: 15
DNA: TGTGCCAGCAGCTTGCTCGCGGGAGTCAGAGATACGCAGTATTTT
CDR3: CASSLLAGVRDTQYF

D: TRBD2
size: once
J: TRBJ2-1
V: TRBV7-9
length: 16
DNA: TGTGCCAGCAGCTTAGGGGGGACTAGCGGATACAATGAGCAGTTCTTC
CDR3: CASSLGGTSGYNEQFF

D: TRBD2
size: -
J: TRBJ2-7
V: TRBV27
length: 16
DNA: TGTGCCAGCAAAATAGTCGGCGGGAGTCTTTTCTACGAGCAGTACTTC
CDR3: CASKIVGGSLFYEQYF

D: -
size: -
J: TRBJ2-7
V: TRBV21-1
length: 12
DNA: TGTGCCAGCAGCGGGTGCGCCTACGAGCAGTACTTC
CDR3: CASSGCAYEQYF

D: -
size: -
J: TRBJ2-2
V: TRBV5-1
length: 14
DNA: TGCGCCAGCAGCTTGGTACATTCTACCGGGGAGCTGTTTTTT
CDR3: CASSLVHSTGELFF

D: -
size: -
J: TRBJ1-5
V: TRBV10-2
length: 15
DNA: TGCGCCAGCAGTGCGAGGGCTTATAGCAATCAGCCCCAGCATTTT
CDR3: CASSARAYSNQPQHF

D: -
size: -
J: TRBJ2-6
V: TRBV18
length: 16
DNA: TGTGCCAGCTCACCACGAAGGGACTCTGGGGCCAACGTCCTGACTTTC
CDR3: CASSPRRDSGANVLTF

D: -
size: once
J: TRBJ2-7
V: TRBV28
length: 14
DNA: TGTGCCAGCAGCTCATGGATGTCTTCCTACGAGCAGTACTTC
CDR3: CASSSWMSSYEQYF

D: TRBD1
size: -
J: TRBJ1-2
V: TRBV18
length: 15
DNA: TGTGCCAGCTCACCTCAGTCGACAGGGCTGAATGGCTACACCTTC
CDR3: CASSPQSTGLNGYTF

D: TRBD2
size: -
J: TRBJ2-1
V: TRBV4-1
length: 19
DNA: TGCGCCAGCAGCCAAGAAAGCCCGATTACTAGCGGGAGTCGCAATGAGCAGTTCTTC
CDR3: CASSQESPITSGSRNEQFF

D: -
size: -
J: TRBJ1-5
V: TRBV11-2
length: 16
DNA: TGTGCCAGCAGCTTAGGGGCGGGGGGTAGCAATCAGCCCCAGCATTTT
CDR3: CASSLGAGGSNQPQHF

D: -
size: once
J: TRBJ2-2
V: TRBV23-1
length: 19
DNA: TGCGCCAGCAGTCATCCCGGAGGGGGGGGCCGGCGGGTCACCGGGGAGCTGTTTTTT
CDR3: CASSHPGGGGRRVTGELFF

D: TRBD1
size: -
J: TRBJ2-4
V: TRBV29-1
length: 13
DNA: TGCAGCGTTGAGAGACAGGGGGGGAACATTCAGTACTTC
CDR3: CSVERQGGNIQYF

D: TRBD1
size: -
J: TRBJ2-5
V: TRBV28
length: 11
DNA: TGTGCCAGCAGTTTATCGGGACAGCAGTACTTC
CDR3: CASSLSGQQYF

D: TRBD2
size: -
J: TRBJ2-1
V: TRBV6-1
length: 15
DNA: TGTGCCAGCAGGGAAGTAGCGGGAGGATACAATGAGCAGTTCTTC
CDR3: CASREVAGGYNEQFF

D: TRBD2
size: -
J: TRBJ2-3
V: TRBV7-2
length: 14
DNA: TGTGCCAGCTGGGCTAGCGGGGCGCAGGGTACGCAGTATTTT
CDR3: CASWASGAQGTQYF

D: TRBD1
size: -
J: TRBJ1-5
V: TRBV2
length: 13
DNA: TGTGCCAGCACCATGACAGGGGCTCAGCCCCAGCATTTT
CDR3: CASTMTGAQPQHF

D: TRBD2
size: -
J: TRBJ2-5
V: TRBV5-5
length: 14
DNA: TGTGCCAGCAGCCGGGGACTAGGGCAAGAGACCCAGTACTTC
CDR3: CASSRGLGQETQYF

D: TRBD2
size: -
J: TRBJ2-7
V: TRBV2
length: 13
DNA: TGTGCCAGCAGCGAGCGGGAGTTGAGCGAGCAGTACTTC
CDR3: CASSERELSEQYF

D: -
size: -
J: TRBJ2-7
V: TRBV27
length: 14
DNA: TGTGCCAGCAGGAATACGGGGGAGCCCTACGAGCAGTACTTC
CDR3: CASRNTGEPYEQYF

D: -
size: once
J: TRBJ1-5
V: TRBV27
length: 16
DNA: TGTGCCAGCAGTTTAGCCTACTCACCTAGCAATCAGCCCCAGCATTTT
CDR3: CASSLAYSPSNQPQHF

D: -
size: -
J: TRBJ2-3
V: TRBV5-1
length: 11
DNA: TGCGCCAGCAGCCCCACCACAAGAACTTTTTTT
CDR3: CASSPTTRTFF

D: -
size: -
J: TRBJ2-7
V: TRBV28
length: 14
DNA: TGTGCCAGTACTGGGGAGCGGACCACCTACGAGCAGTACTTC
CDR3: CASTGERTTYEQYF

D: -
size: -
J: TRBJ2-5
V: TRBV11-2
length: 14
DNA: TGTGCCAGCAGCCCGAACTGGGATAGGGAGACCCAGTACTTC
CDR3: CASSPNWDRETQYF

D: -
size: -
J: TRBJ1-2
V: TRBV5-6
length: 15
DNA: TGTGCCAGCACTCGCCAAAATTTCCGAGGGGGAGGCTACACCTTC
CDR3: CASTRQNFRGGGYTF

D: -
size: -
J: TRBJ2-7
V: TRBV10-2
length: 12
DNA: TGCGCCAGCAGTGACAAGTCCTACGAGCAGTACTTC
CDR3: CASSDKSYEQYF

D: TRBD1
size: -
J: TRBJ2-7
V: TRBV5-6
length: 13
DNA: TGTGCCAGCAGGAGACAGGGGTTGTACGAGCAGTACTTC
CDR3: CASRRQGLYEQYF

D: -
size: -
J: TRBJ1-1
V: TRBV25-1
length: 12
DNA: TGTGCCAGCAGAGGGGGAGTCGGTAGAGCTTTCTTT
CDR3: CASRGGVGRAFF

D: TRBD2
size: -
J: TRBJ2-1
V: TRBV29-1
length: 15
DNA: TGCAGCGTTGACGCGGGAGGGGCTGTCCCTATCGAGCAGTTCTTC
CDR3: CSVDAGGAVPIEQFF

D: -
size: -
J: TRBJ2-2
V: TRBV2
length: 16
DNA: TGTGCCAGCAGTGAAGCGAGGCTACCCCAGACCGGGGAGCTGTTTTTT
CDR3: CASSEARLPQTGELFF

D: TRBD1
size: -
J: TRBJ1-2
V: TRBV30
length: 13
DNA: TGTGCCTTCAGTCGGACAGGGCCGGAGGGCTACACCTTC
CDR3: CAFSRTGPEGYTF

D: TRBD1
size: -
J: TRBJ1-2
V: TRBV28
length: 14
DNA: TGTGCCAGCAGTTTATTTGGACAGGGGAAGGGCTACACCTTC
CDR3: CASSLFGQGKGYTF

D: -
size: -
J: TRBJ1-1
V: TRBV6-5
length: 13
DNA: TGTGCCAGCAATCGACGGGACGGGCGTGAAGCTTTCTTT
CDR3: CASNRRDGREAFF

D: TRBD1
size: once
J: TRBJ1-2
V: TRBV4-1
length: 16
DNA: TGCGCCAGCAGCCGAAAACCGGGACAGGGGGTGGTTGGCTACACCTTC
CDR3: CASSRKPGQGVVGYTF

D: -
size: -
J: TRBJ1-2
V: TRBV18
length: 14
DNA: TGTGCCAGCTCACCACTTGGCCAAGACTATGGCTACACCTTC
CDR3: CASSPLGQDYGYTF

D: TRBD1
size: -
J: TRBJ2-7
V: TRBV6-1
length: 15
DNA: TGTGCCAGCAGTGCGCTCCGACAGGGCCGGTACGAGCAGTACTTC
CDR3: CASSALRQGRYEQYF

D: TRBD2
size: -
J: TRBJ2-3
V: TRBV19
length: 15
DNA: TGTGCCAGTAGTAGCAGCGGGAGGTACACAGATACGCAGTATTTT
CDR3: CASSSSGRYTDTQYF

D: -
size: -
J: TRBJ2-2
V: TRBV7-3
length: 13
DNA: TGTGCCAGCAGCGCCGAAGGAGGCGGGGAGCTGTTTTTT
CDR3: CASSAEGGGELFF

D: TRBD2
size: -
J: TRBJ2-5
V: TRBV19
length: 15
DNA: TGTGCCAGTAGTATTTCGGGCGGGAGATGGGAGACCCAGTACTTC
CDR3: CASSISGGRWETQYF

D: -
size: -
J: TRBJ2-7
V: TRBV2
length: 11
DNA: TGTGCCAGCCTCAGGGGCTACGAGCAGTACTTC
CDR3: CASLRGYEQYF

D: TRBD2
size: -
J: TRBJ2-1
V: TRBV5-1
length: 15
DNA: TGCGCCAGCAGCTTGGAGGCTAGCGGCTACAATGAGCAGTTCTTC
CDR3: CASSLEASGYNEQFF

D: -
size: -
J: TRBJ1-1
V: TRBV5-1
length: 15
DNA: TGCGCCAGCAGCCCTACCGGGGGGATGAACACTGAAGCTTTCTTT
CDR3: CASSPTGGMNTEAFF

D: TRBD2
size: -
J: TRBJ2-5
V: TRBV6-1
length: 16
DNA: TGTGCCAGCAGTGAAGCGCGCGGCGGGAGGTCAGAGACCCAGTACTTC
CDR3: CASSEARGGRSETQYF

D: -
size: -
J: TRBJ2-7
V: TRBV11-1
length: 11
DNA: TGTGCCAGCAGCTCAACAGTCGAGCAGTACTTC
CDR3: CASSSTVEQYF

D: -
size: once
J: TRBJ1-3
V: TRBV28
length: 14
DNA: TGTGCCAGCAGTGTCCCCTACTCTGGAAACACCATATATTTT
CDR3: CASSVPYSGNTIYF

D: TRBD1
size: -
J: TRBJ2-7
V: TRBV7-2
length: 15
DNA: TGTGCCAGCAGCCAAGCTGGGACAGTCAAAAACGAGCAGTACTTC
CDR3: CASSQAGTVKNEQYF

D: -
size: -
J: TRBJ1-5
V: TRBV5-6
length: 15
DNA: TGTGCCAGCAGCTTGAGGACAAGCATCAATCAGCCCCAGCATTTT
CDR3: CASSLRTSINQPQHF

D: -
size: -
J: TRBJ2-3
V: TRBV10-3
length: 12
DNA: TGTGCCATCGGGGTCCGGGGGGATACGCAGTATTTT
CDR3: CAIGVRGDTQYF

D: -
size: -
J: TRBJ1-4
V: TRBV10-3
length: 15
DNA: TGTGCCATCAGTGATCCGGTGGGGGCAGGGGAAAAACTGTTTTTT
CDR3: CAISDPVGAGEKLFF

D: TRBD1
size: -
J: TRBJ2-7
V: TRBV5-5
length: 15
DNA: TGTGCCAGCAGCTCCATCCCGGGACAGGATTACGAGCAGTACTTC
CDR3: CASSSIPGQDYEQYF

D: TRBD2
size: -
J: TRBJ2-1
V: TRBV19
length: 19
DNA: TGTGCCAGTAGATCGGGGGGCGTACTAGCGGGAGTCACATACAATGAGCAGTTCTTC
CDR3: CASRSGGVLAGVTYNEQFF

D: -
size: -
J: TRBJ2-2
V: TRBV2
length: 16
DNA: TGTGCCAGCAGGGACAGGAGGGCGAGGAACACCGGGGAGCTGTTTTTT
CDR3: CASRDRRARNTGELFF

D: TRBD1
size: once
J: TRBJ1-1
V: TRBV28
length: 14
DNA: TGTGCCACGACCTCCGGGACAGGGATATATGAAGCTTTCTTT
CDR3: CATTSGTGIYEAFF

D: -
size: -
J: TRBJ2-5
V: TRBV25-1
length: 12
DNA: TGTGCCAGCTCCGGTTTAAAGGAGACCCAGTACTTC
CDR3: CASSGLKETQYF

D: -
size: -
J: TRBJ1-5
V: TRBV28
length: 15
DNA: TGTGCCAGCAGTTCCTTCGGGGACGCCAATCAGCCCCAGCATTTT
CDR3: CASSSFGDANQPQHF